This entry features one T cell receptor (beta chain) sequence. This receptor's antigen is unknown. No much larger clone is present one base from it, and per-base qualities are unavailable. Interpreted using the paper, the time point label stands for: baseline, week 1 (first vaccination visit). The intended sense of this specimen's treatment or condition label: pre-vaccination baseline after standard-of-care therapy. All donors had newly diagnosed IDH1-mutant astrocytomas of WHO grade 3 or 4 that showed loss of nuclear ATRX. The samples were drawn from NOA16, a multicentre, single-arm, open-label phase I trial in Germany that tested a mutant IDH1 peptide vaccine in humans for the first time. Visit V03 blood draws served as the baseline sample for immunogenicity testing. Genomic DNA for TCRB sequencing was extracted from EDTA blood using the DNeasy Blood and Tissue Kit. The data were obtained in a study of a mutant IDH1 vaccine in newly diagnosed glioma listed by TCRdb under 2021. General notes on the study: Of the roughly 30 treated patients, approximately 60% were male and around 40% were female, and a mean age of roughly 40 years was recorded. Peripheral blood samples were drawn at six visits, namely V03 (baseline), V05, V07, V10, V12 and V13. For exploratory analyses, around 23 treated patients had longitudinal TCRB deep sequencing done wherever samples were available. Before enrollment, most patients had been given radiochemotherapy with temozolomide as standard therapy, while the rest had received either radiotherapy alone or temozolomide alone.

Study-wide conclusions, independent of this receptor: Selection of PBMC samples for TCRB deep sequencing was based on availability. Pseudoprogression appeared unrelated to alterations in the top peripheral T cell clonotypes detected by TCRB sequencing. According to the authors, sample limitations meant that analyses of patient blood samples could not be reproduced. Vaccine-induced immune responses across multiple MHC alleles were detected in approximately 94% of patients.

Looking up the germline V gene yields CDR1 LGHNA and CDR2 YNFKEQ. Trimming leaves V shorter by 6 bases and J shorter by 4 bases, with the junction holding 7 bases beyond the gene matches. The CDR3, cysteine through phenylalanine, is 15 amino acids long. Of all the DNA, just the CDR3 is kept, 45 bases in frame from base 1. Receptors were amplified or captured by the immunoSEQ multiplex PCR assay. The hsTCRB Kit was used according to the manufacturer's protocol to amplify rearranged TCR beta chain sequences. TCRB libraries were sequenced on an Illumina MiSeq. In the original analysis: Demultiplexing, trimming and gene mapping were performed with the kit vendor's proprietary platform. TCRdb retrieved this table from immuneACCESS and kept in-frame rearrangements only. Not all clones are present; in checked studies, unresolved V genes account for under half, and no reason is known for the remainder. That table furnishes V, J and clone size, whereas the DNA furnished D and trimming. Here the sample has about 36,000 clones; roughly 92% occur a single time. Clones ranked in the top ten supply 18% of the sample.

Sequenced material: PBMCs, taken from a glioma patient treated with radiotherapy, temozolomide or both. The receptor's source is a man between 18 and 29 years old with glioma. The chain is encoded by TRBV4-2 joined to TRBJ1-5; TRBD1 aligns with 9 central bases. The bases are TGTGCCAGCAGTCCGCCTGACAGGGGGAATCAGCCCCAGCATTTT. Translated, this is CASSPPDRGNQPQHF.